Sequencing of this TCR beta chain was carried out in a study of beta chain features in type 1 diabetes (dated by TCRdb to between 2018 and 2020). Some background on the complete study: Mean age, gender distribution, total cell number and subset yield did not differ between patients and healthy donors. Regulatory and stem cell-like memory subsets were isolated from only 8 patients and about eight healthy donors, whereas naive and central memory subsets came from all 30 or so donors. In the study, TCRB repertoires of sorted circulating CD4+ T cell subsets from recently diagnosed type 1 diabetes patients were compared with those of matched healthy donors. A total of about 99,000,000 sorted cells were examined across all samples, and RNA yield correlated strongly with the number of cells per subset. What the authors observed across the whole study: Patients with type 1 diabetes made fewer insertions and deleted more nucleotides at VDJ recombination sites, implying thymic rearrangement abnormalities. Naive, central memory and regulatory TCRB repertoires appeared more similar among patients than among healthy donors. Only small numbers of individuals were included in the HLA sub-analyses, which left unresolved whether HLA type had any influence on TCRB rearrangement. Sequencing cDNA rather than genomic DNA could over-represent highly expressing activated cells, although activation and CD3 levels did not differ between groups. A moderate but significant shortening of TCRB CDR3 length was observed in type 1 diabetes patients in all four CD4+ subsets. PCR might favor shorter templates, but patient and control samples were amplified and corrected together, so any skew would affect both groups equally.

This clone occurred once. Its antigen is unknown. No base-level quality is on record; no much larger clone is a single base apart. A single peripheral blood draw of around 100 mL on average was collected from each donor into heparinised tubes. Naive, central memory, regulatory and stem cell-like memory CD4+ T cells were sorted on a BD FACSAria II using a panel including CD45RO, CCR7, CD25, CD127, CD95 and CD27. All sorted populations exceeded 95% purity. Right away, PBMCs were isolated by Lymphoprep density gradient centrifugation and were stained directly, with no culture step. To minimize batch effects, samples were stained and sorted in pairs, one healthy donor with one patient per experiment. The germline ends are 9 bases apart after V is trimmed by 1 base and J by 0 bases. Based on the germline V gene, the CDR1 and CDR2 sequences are SGHTA and FQGTGA. Including the terminal cysteine and phenylalanine, the CDR3 comprises 15 residues. Here the CDR3 DNA is all that survives: 45 bases in frame from base 1.

The High Capacity cDNA Reverse Transcription Kit was used to reverse transcribe all of the isolated RNA, meaning that expressed TCRB transcripts were what got sequenced. Naive, central memory and regulatory T cell samples underwent deep immunoSEQ sequencing, averaging around 4 million total reads per sample. After sorted cells were lysed in RLT buffer, RNA was extracted with DNase-treated RNeasy Micro or Mini kits, with the choice depending on cell number. Each cell subset was processed on its own to prevent cross-contamination, while patient and healthy donor samples were processed together. The immunoSEQ multiplex PCR was used to amplify TCRB sequences from cDNA, generating 87-bp fragments that spanned the CDR3 region. Sequencing of the amplicons was performed on the Illumina HiSeq platform. For the original study's pipeline: PCR bias was corrected computationally using synthetic template baselines, and reads within Hamming distance 2 were collapsed, with unmergeable singletons discarded. Reads were aligned to IMGT to assign V, D and J genes, CDR3 length, and insertions or deletions at six rearrangement sites. Within each subset, clonotype counts were normalized to sorted cell number, after which true diversity and Gini coefficients were computed with the tcR R package. Repertoire sharing was quantified using the overlap coefficient calculated on TCRB nucleotide sequences. TCRdb limited this immuneACCESS table to in-frame rearrangements with V and J called. A share of clones is missing; checked studies link under half to unresolved V genes, and the rest is unexplained. That table supplies the V and J calls and clone size; D and trimming were determined from the DNA. Present in this sample are roughly 150,000 clones, around 10% of which were seen just once. Jointly, the top ten make up under 2.5% of the sample.

The sequenced sample was central memory CD4+ T cells from blood. The receptor chain draws on TRBV7-3 and TRBJ1-1; possibly the D gene is TRBD1, per 5 matching bases. The TCR originated in a man aged 18 to 30 in good health. The CDR3 here reads CASSLRWDLNTEAFF. The DNA sequence reads TGTGCCAGCAGCTTAAGGTGGGACCTGAACACTGAAGCTTTCTTT.